The 30 T cell receptor beta chains presented below share a single source sample, sequenced in a study of T cell responses to AZD1222 COVID-19 vaccine. This table comes from immunoSEQ multiplex PCR, and its TCRdb copy is limited to in-frame clones, with some not included. Among 130,000 to 150,000 clones listed, around 89% were seen once. The sequenced sample was peripheral blood, obtained on day 0 of AZD1222 vaccination. Source of these receptors: an adult in good health.

The chain is built from TRBV12-3 or TRBV12-4 and TRBJ1-5; D not certain. Trimming took 6 bases from V and 7 from J, leaving 10 bases between them. The CDR3 consists of 12 residues. CDR3 region: CASRAGKQPQHF. DNA of the CDR3: TGTGCCAGCAGGGCGGGGAAGCAGCCCCAGCATTTT.

This clone was detected once. This sequence joins TRBV2 and TRBJ2-2; maybe TRBD1 (6 bases). Trimming stripped 6 bases from V and 5 bases from J, with 16 bases between. The length of the CDR3 is 15 residues. CDR1 is SNHLY and CDR2 is FYNNEI in the germline V gene. CDR3 in amino acids: CASSAESRGTGELFF. CDR3 DNA sequence: TGTGCCAGCAGCGCCGAATCTAGGGGGACCGGGGAGCTGTTTTTT.

The V gene is TRBV5-1, the J gene TRBJ2-6; D call uncertain. The CDR3 is 16 residues long. Trimming took 4 bases from V and 0 from J, leaving 11 bases between them. Germline V gives CDR1 SGHRS, CDR2 YFSETQ. In nucleotides, the CDR3 is TGCGCCAGCAGCAGGATTTTGAACTCTGGGGCCAACGTCCTGACTTTC. This encodes CASSRILNSGANVLTF.

The genes are TRBV11-2 and TRBJ2-7; a weak D match, TRBD2 (6 bases). The CDR3 covers 17 residues. The V end lost 7 bases, the J end lost 2 bases, and 24 bases lay between the germline ends. Germline values: CDR1 SGHAT, CDR2 FQNNGV. CDR3 DNA: TGTGCCAGCATTAAAAGTCCCCTACTAGCTCGGGCCTACGAGCAGTACTTC. Its protein is CASIKSPLLARAYEQYF.

This chain connects TRBV5-8 to TRBJ1-5, with a tentative D call TRBD1 (6 bases). The V and J ends lost 0 bases and 6 bases respectively, with 7 bases between them. Germline CDR1 is SGHTS and CDR2 is YDEGEE. The CDR3 is 13 amino acids. CDR3 nucleotide sequence: TGTGCCAGCAGCTTGGACAGGGTTCAGCCCCAGCATTTT. Protein: CASSLDRVQPQHF.

The chain has TRBV28 and TRBJ1-5; D may be TRBD1 (6 bases). Germline V gene sequence: CDR1 MDHEN, CDR2 SYDVKM. V lost 3 bases to trimming and J lost 5 bases, with 14 bases between them. The CDR3 is 15 amino acids. The DNA for the CDR3 is TGTGCCAGCAGTTTCAGGGGTCGGGGGGATCAGCCCCAGCATTTT. Residues: CASSFRGRGDQPQHF.

This chain connects TRBV27 to TRBJ1-5; 11 bases are a match to TRBD1. The J segment lost 7 bases and the V segment lost 6 bases, leaving 11 bases of the junction unmatched. This CDR3 comprises 16 residues. From germline, CDR1 is MNHEY and CDR2 SMNVEV (reference sequence). CDR3: CASRASGQGVWQPQHF. The CDR3 DNA reads as TGTGCCAGCAGAGCTTCGGGACAGGGGGTTTGGCAGCCCCAGCATTTT.

The J gene is TRBJ2-3, the V gene TRBV5-4; possible D gene TRBD1, 6 bases. Germline V gives CDR1 SGHNT, CDR2 YYREEE (reference sequence). This CDR3 contains 16 residues. Trimming stripped 4 bases from V and 1 base from J, with 16 bases between. The CDR3 DNA follows: TGTGCCAGCAGCCCGAGAGCAGGGGTGGGCACAGATACGCAGTATTTT. This encodes CASSPRAGVGTDTQYF.

The chain is built from TRBV15 and TRBJ1-3; a possible D gene is TRBD1 (5 bases). The CDR3 consists of 16 residues. Looked up from germline, CDR1 is LNHNV and CDR2 is YYDKDF (reference sequence). Deletions cut 0 bases from V and 4 bases from J, with 13 bases between. The CDR3 DNA is TGTGCCACCAGCAGAGATGGAGGACACGTCGGAAACACCATATATTTT. Its translation is CATSRDGGHVGNTIYF.

The chain has TRBV5-1 and TRBJ2-1; D is unresolved. V was pared by 0 bases and J by 4 bases, with 8 bases between. The germline V gene encodes CDR1 SGHRS and CDR2 YFSETQ. The CDR3 runs to 14 residues. The CDR3 reads CASSLVGGYNEQFF. The CDR3, as DNA: TGCGCCAGCAGCTTGGTCGGCGGTTACAATGAGCAGTTCTTC.

The V and J genes are TRBV11-3 and TRBJ2-3; D may be TRBD1 (6 bases). The CDR3 covers 18 residues. CDR1 and CDR2 from the germline V gene are SGHNT and YENEEA. V was cut by 0 bases and J by 4 bases, with 20 bases left in between. The CDR3 region has the DNA TGTGCCAGCAGCTTAGATCTTGGCAGGGGCCATAGTTCAGATACGCAGTATTTT. Protein sequence: CASSLDLGRGHSSDTQYF.

A single count supports this clone. The gene calls are TRBV18 and TRBJ1-3; the D is unclear. Trimming shortened V by 2 bases and J by 1 base, and 6 bases separated the two germline ends. This CDR3 comprises 14 residues. The V gene's germline CDR1 is KGHSH and CDR2 LQKENI. For the CDR3, the DNA is TGTGCCAGCTCACCAGCGGGGTCTGGAAACACCATATATTTT. Its translation is CASSPAGSGNTIYF.

The rearrangement joins TRBV27 to TRBJ2-7, with TRBD1 identical over 10 bases. The CDR3 runs 14 residues. The ends lost 1 base at V and 7 bases at J; junction bases unmatched: 4. Germline values: CDR1 MNHEY, CDR2 SMNVEV (reference sequence). The CDR3 reads CASSLWDRGGEQYF. The CDR3 nucleotides are TGTGCCAGCAGTTTATGGGACAGGGGAGGGGAGCAGTACTTC.

The chain joins TRBV2 to TRBJ2-2; D not certain. V lost 8 bases to trimming and J lost 9 bases, with 7 bases between them. Germline-derived CDR1 and CDR2 are SNHLY and FYNNEI. The CDR3 is made up of 10 amino acids. CDR3 sequence (DNA): TGTGCCAGCCGATTCAGGGAGCTGTTTTTT. Residues: CASRFRELFF.

The rearrangement links TRBV27 to TRBJ2-7, with D perhaps TRBD1 (6 bases). The CDR3 length is 13 residues. V shed 4 bases and J shed 6 bases, with 13 bases lying between them. Germline V CDR1 and CDR2: MNHEY, SMNVEV (reference sequence). The CDR3 bases are TGTGCCAGCAGTTCCCAACAGGGTGCCGAGCAGTACTTC. Protein: CASSSQQGAEQYF.

The chain has TRBV5-5 and TRBJ1-2; TRBD1 matches 12 bases. Per the germline V gene, CDR1 is SGHKS and CDR2 is YYEKEE (reference sequence). The CDR3 runs to 16 residues. Trimming cost V 3 bases and J 8 bases; bases outside gene matches: 11. CDR3 coding DNA: TGTGCCAGCAGCTCGCAACCCGGGACAGGGGGCTACGGCTACACCTTC. Protein sequence: CASSSQPGTGGYGYTF.

The J gene is TRBJ2-7, the V gene TRBV27, with D perhaps TRBD1 (6 bases). Trimming took 4 bases from V and 2 from J, leaving 12 bases between them. CDR1 and CDR2 (germline): MNHEY, SMNVEV (reference sequence). The CDR3 contains 14 residues. CDR3 sequence: CASSSRDKAYEQYF. The CDR3 DNA reads as TGTGCCAGCAGTTCCCGGGACAAGGCCTACGAGCAGTACTTC.

The V gene is TRBV4-2, the J gene TRBJ1-2; 7 bases are shared with TRBD1. From germline, CDR1 is LGHNA and CDR2 YNFKEQ. V lost 4 bases to trimming and J lost 5 bases; unmatched junction nucleotides: 1. This CDR3 is 12 amino acids long. CDR3 protein: CASSPGQYGYTF. CDR3 coding DNA: TGTGCCAGCAGCCCGGGACAGTATGGCTACACCTTC.

V usage is TRBV19 and J usage is TRBJ1-5; 8 nucleotides agree with TRBD1. V lost 4 bases, J lost 11 bases, and 10 bases stayed unmatched. Germline V lookup: CDR1 LNHDA, CDR2 SQIVND (reference sequence). This CDR3 region has 14 residues. CDR3 sequence reads: CASSTHRTGNAQHF. The CDR3 DNA reads TGTGCCAGTAGTACCCACCGGACAGGGAACGCCCAGCATTTT.

The CDR3 reads CASSQGGGNTIYF. CDR3 DNA: TGTGCCAGCTCACAGGGCGGAGGAAACACCATATATTTT. This chain connects TRBV19 to TRBJ1-3; maybe TRBD1 (6 bases). This CDR3 spans 13 amino acids. Germline V gene data show CDR1 as LNHDA and CDR2 as SQIVND (reference sequence). Deletions cut 9 bases from V and 4 bases from J, with 13 bases between.

The V and J genes are TRBV30 and TRBJ2-7; 10 bases agree with TRBD1. Germline-derived CDR1 and CDR2 are GTSNPN and SVGIG (reference sequence). The CDR3 spans 13 residues. CDR3 residues: CAAPGQGWNEQYF. CDR3 DNA: TGTGCTGCGCCGGGACAGGGGTGGAACGAGCAGTACTTC.

This chain links TRBV6-5 with TRBJ1-3; 8 nucleotides line up with TRBD1. This CDR3 has 14 amino acids. Trimming removed 5 bases from V and 2 bases from J; junction bases left unmatched: 2. Germline CDR1 MNHEY, CDR2 SVGAGI. CDR3 in amino acids: CASSRQGTGNTIYF. The CDR3 nucleotides read TGTGCCAGCAGTCGACAGGGGACTGGAAACACCATATATTTT.

V usage is TRBV5-1 and J usage is TRBJ2-5, with 7 bases identical to TRBD1. The germline V gene has CDR1 SGHRS and CDR2 YFSETQ. V shed 2 bases, J shed 5 bases, and the junction held 12 bases outside the gene matches. This CDR3 is 16 amino acids long. CDR3 loop: CASSFNGQAARETQYF. The CDR3 nucleotides read TGCGCCAGCAGCTTCAACGGACAGGCGGCTCGGGAGACCCAGTACTTC.

The chain carries TRBV28 and TRBJ1-2; TRBD1 aligns across 7 bases. The germline V gene encodes CDR1 MDHEN and CDR2 SYDVKM. The CDR3 has 15 residues. V dropped 3 bases and J dropped 5; count of bases not matched to a gene: 9. CDR3 protein: CASSFKYRGGYGYTF. The DNA of the CDR3 is TGTGCCAGCAGTTTCAAGTACAGGGGAGGGTATGGCTACACCTTC.

CDR3 DNA: TGTGCCAGCAGCGGGGAGGGGACGACCCAGTACTTC. Translation gives CASSGEGTTQYF. This sequence joins TRBV9 and TRBJ2-5; 7 bases align to TRBD2. The V gene end was trimmed by 3 bases and the J gene end by 7 bases; junction bases not matched to a gene: 3. The germline CDR1 and CDR2 sequences are SGDLS and YYNGEE. There are 12 residues in the CDR3.

CDR3 DNA sequence: TGTGCCAGCAGATCAAATGGGGTGGCAGCTGAAGCTTTCTTT. Translated, it gives CASRSNGVAAEAFF. The chain recombines TRBV6-5 with TRBJ1-1, with D hard to call. Trimming removed 6 bases at V and 6 bases at J, with 17 bases between. CDR1 is MNHEY, CDR2 SVGAGI, per germline. The CDR3 has 14 residues.

The chain combines TRBV12-3 or TRBV12-4 with TRBJ2-1; 8 bases fit TRBD2. The V gene end was trimmed by 6 bases and the J gene end by 4 bases; junction bases not matched to a gene: 2. This CDR3 has 13 amino acids. CDR3 in amino acids: CASRSGGYNEQFF. In DNA form, the CDR3 reads TGTGCCAGCAGAAGCGGGGGATACAATGAGCAGTTCTTC.

This chain links TRBV6-5 with TRBJ1-1; TRBD1 agrees at 8 bases. The V gene's germline CDR1 is MNHEY and CDR2 SVGAGI. The trim removed 7 bases at V and 0 bases at J, leaving 4 bases unmatched. The CDR3 is 14 amino acids. The CDR3 loop reads CASILDRVNTEAFF. The CDR3 DNA is TGTGCCAGCATCCTGGACAGGGTGAACACTGAAGCTTTCTTT.

The rearrangement links TRBV11-2 to TRBJ2-7, with TRBD2 identical over 9 bases. V lost 5 bases and J lost 1; bases outside the gene matches: 9. CDR3 length equals 16 residues. Germline CDR1 is SGHAT and CDR2 is FQNNGV. CDR3 nucleotides: TGTGCCAGCAGCAGTGTAGGGACTAGCCGTTCCTACGAGCAGTACTTC. Amino acids: CASSSVGTSRSYEQYF.

V and J are TRBV4-1 and TRBJ2-7; D may be TRBD1 or TRBD2 (5 bases each). The CDR3 contains 16 residues. Deletions cut 5 bases from V and 1 base from J, with 18 bases between. Germline lookup yields CDR1 MGHRA and CDR2 YSYEKL. CDR3 DNA: TGCGCCAGCAGCAGGCGACCCGGGACGGATTCCTACGAGCAGTACTTC. Protein sequence: CASSRRPGTDSYEQYF.